The clone carrying this T cell receptor beta chain was picked up a small number of times. This entry comes from a study of T-cell reconstitution after alpha-beta-depleted transplantation in children. The V gene's germline CDR1 is KGHDR and CDR2 SFDVKD. The CDR3 runs to 12 residues. V shed 6 bases and J shed 6 bases, with 8 bases lying between them. The authors prepared the TCRbeta library with unique molecular identifiers. Via MiXCR, TCRdb re-called the PCR reads, giving one row per CDR3 protein. The table records roughly 500,000 distinct CDR3 sequences, around 13% of them present only once. The source is a human donor who donated a stem cell graft to a child with combined immunodeficiency. The source was PBMCs from the stem cell graft donor, collected from the stem cell graft. V and J are TRBV24-1 and TRBJ2-1; D is unresolved. In nucleotides, the CDR3 is TGTGCCACCAGTTACGCCAGCAATGAGCAGTTCTTC. As protein: CATSYASNEQFF.